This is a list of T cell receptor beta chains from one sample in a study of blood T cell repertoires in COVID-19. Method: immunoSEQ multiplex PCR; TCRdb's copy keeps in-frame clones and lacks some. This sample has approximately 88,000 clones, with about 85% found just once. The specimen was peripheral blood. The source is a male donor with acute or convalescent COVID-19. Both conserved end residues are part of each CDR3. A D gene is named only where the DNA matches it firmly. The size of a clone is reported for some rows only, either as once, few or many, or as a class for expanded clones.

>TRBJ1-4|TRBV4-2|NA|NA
CASSQDRGGVYPTNEKLFF
TGTGCCAGCAGCCAAGATAGGGGTGGGGTATACCCAACTAATGAAAAACTGTTTTTT
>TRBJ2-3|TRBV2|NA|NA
CASSPPGDTQYF
TGTGCCAGCAGCCCCCCGGGGGATACGCAGTATTTT
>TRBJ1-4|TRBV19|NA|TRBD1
CASSTWDRGIATNEKLFF
TGTGCCAGTAGTACTTGGGACAGGGGGATTGCAACTAATGAAAAACTGTTTTTT
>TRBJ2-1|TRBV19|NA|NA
CASPPSEGGGMRNEQFF
TGTGCCAGTCCTCCCAGCGAAGGGGGGGGTATGAGGAATGAGCAGTTCTTC
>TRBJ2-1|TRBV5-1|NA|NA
CASSFPQNNEQFF
TGCGCCAGCAGCTTCCCCCAGAACAATGAGCAGTTCTTC
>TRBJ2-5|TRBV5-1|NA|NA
CASSPDTGEVKTQYF
TGCGCCAGCAGCCCGGACACAGGGGAGGTGAAGACCCAGTACTTC
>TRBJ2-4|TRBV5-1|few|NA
CASSPLPGHVAKNIQYF
TGCGCCAGCAGCCCCCTTCCGGGACACGTAGCCAAAAACATTCAGTACTTC
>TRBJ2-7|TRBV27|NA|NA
CASHSQGPYYEQYF
TGTGCCAGCCACTCTCAGGGGCCCTACTACGAGCAGTACTTC
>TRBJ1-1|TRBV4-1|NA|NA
CASSLMIREGAEAFF
TGCGCCAGCAGCCTTATGATCAGAGAGGGGGCTGAAGCTTTCTTT
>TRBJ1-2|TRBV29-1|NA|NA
CSVEDGGAYGYTF
TGCAGCGTTGAAGATGGGGGGGCGTATGGCTACACCTTC
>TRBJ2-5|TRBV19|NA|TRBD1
CASTTGEKETQYF
TGTGCCAGTACGACAGGGGAGAAGGAGACCCAGTACTTC
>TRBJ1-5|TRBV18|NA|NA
CASSPDSGEGPQHF
TGTGCCAGCTCTCCTGACAGCGGGGAGGGGCCCCAGCATTTT
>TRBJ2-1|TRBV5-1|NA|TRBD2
CASSLDLAGGPSYNEQFF
TGCGCCAGCAGCTTGGATCTAGCGGGGGGCCCCTCCTACAATGAGCAGTTCTTC
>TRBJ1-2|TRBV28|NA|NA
CASSSRGGYTF
TGTGCCAGCAGTTCCAGGGGCGGCTACACCTTC
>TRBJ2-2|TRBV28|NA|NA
CASSPPEALTGELFF
TGTGCCAGCAGTCCCCCGGAGGCGCTGACCGGGGAGCTGTTTTTT
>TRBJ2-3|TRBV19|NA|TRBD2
CASTGPGLASDTQYF
TGTGCCAGTACCGGCCCGGGACTAGCATCAGATACGCAGTATTTT
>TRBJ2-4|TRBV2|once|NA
CASIKQKAKNIQYF
TGTGCCAGCATTAAACAGAAAGCCAAAAACATTCAGTACTTC
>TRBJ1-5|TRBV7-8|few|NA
CASSSRSGGSGQPQHF
TGTGCCTCCTCGTCCCGGTCCGGAGGGTCAGGACAGCCCCAGCATTTT
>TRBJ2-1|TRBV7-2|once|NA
CASSSSRIEQFF
TGTGCCAGCAGCTCCAGTCGCATTGAGCAGTTCTTC
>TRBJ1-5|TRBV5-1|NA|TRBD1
CASSLVAGDRQPQHF
TGCGCCAGCAGCTTGGTGGCGGGGGACAGGCAGCCCCAGCATTTT
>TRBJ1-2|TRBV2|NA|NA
CASRALNYGYTF
TGTGCCAGCAGGGCACTAAACTATGGCTACACCTTC
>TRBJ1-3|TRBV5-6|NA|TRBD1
CASSYTGTESGNTIYF
TGTGCCAGCAGCTATACCGGGACAGAATCTGGAAACACCATATATTTT
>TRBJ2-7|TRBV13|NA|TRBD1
CASSLEDRGHEQYF
TGTGCCAGCAGCTTAGAGGACAGGGGTCACGAGCAGTACTTC
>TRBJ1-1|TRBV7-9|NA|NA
CASSLVQVNTEAFF
TGTGCCAGCAGCTTAGTACAGGTGAACACTGAAGCTTTCTTT
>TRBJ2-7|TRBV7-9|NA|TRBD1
CASSPGQGNDEQYF
TGTGCCAGCAGCCCGGGACAGGGGAACGACGAGCAGTACTTC
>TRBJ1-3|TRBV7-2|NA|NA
CASSLWADPSGGNTIYF
TGTGCCAGCAGCTTGTGGGCAGACCCCTCTGGTGGAAACACCATATATTTT
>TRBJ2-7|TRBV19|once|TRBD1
CASSIDRRTGVPSYEQYF
TGTGCCAGTAGTATAGATCGAAGGACAGGCGTACCATCCTACGAGCAGTACTTC
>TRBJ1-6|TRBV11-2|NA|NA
CASSLSPGDSPLHF
TGTGCCAGCAGCTTGTCCCCGGGAGATTCACCCCTCCACTTT
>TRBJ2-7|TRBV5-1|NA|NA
CASSHTGPLGEQYF
TGCGCCAGCAGTCATACAGGTCCCCTTGGCGAGCAGTACTTC
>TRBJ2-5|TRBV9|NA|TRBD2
CASSYQTSGGAEQETQYF
TGTGCCAGCAGCTATCAGACTAGCGGGGGGGCAGAGCAAGAGACCCAGTACTTC
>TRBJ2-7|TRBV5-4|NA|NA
CASSLPGQEASEQYF
TGTGCCAGCAGCCTACCGGGACAAGAGGCCTCCGAGCAGTACTTC
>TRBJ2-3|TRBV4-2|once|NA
CASSQDGDFTDTQYF
TGTGCCAGCAGCCAAGATGGGGACTTCACAGATACGCAGTATTTT
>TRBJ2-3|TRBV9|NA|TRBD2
CASSVELAGVGTDTQYF
TGTGCCAGCAGCGTAGAACTAGCGGGGGTGGGCACAGATACGCAGTATTTT
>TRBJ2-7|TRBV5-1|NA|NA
CASSQEDEQYF
TGCGCCAGCAGCCAGGAGGACGAGCAGTACTTC
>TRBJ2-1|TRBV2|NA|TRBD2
CASSESGGYNEQFF
TGTGCCAGCAGTGAAAGCGGGGGGTACAATGAGCAGTTCTTC
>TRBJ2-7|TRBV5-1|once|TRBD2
CASSLAPPLASSSYEQYF
TGCGCCAGCAGCTTGGCCCCTCCACTAGCGTCTAGCTCCTACGAGCAGTACTTC
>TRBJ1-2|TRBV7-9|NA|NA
CASSLGSHYGYTF
TGTGCCAGCAGCTTGGGCAGCCACTATGGCTACACCTTC
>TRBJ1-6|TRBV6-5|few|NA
CASSDTGRSPLHF
TGTGCCAGCAGCGACACAGGGCGGTCACCCCTCCACTTT
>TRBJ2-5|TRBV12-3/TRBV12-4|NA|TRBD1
CASNRGQQETQYF
TGTGCCAGCAATAGGGGACAGCAAGAGACCCAGTACTTC
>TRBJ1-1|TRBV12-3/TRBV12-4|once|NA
CASSLQGSTEAFF
TGTGCCAGCAGTTTACAGGGGTCGACTGAAGCTTTCTTT
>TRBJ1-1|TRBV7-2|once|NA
CASSQSRGNTEAFF
TGTGCCAGCAGCCAAAGCAGGGGGAACACTGAAGCTTTCTTT
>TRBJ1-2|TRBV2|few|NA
CASRDNGNYGYTF
TGTGCCAGCAGGGACAACGGAAACTATGGCTACACCTTC
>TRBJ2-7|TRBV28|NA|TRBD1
CASSSSGQGRSGDF
TGTGCCAGCAGTTCCTCCGGACAGGGCCGGTCCGGGGACTTC
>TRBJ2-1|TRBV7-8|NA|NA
CASSLPDREQFF
TGTGCCAGCAGCTTACCCGACAGGGAGCAGTTCTTC
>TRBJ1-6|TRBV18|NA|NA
CASSEGASSYNSPLHF
TGTGCCAGCTCAGAAGGGGCGAGCTCCTATAATTCACCCCTCCACTTT
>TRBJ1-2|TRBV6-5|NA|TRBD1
CASSLQTGGYGYTF
TGTGCCAGCAGTCTACAGACAGGGGGTTATGGCTACACCTTC
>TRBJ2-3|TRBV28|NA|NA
CASSLNGRRGDTQYF
TGTGCCAGCAGTTTAAACGGTAGACGCGGCGATACGCAGTATTTT
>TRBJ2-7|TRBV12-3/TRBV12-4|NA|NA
CASSAGGHYEQYF
TGTGCCAGCAGTGCGGGTGGCCACTACGAGCAGTACTTC
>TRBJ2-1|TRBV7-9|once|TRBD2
CASSLAGLAVSSYNEQFF
TGTGCCAGCAGCTTAGCCGGACTAGCGGTGAGCTCCTACAATGAGCAGTTCTTC
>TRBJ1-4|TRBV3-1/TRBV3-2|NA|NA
CASKTQGGGEKLFF
TGTGCCAGCAAAACGCAGGGCGGGGGTGAAAAACTGTTTTTT
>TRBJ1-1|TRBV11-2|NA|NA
CASSSDDSEAFF
TGTGCCAGCAGCTCAGATGACAGTGAAGCTTTCTTT
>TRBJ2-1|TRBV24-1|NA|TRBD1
CATSDDGQGIGEQFF
TGTGCCACCAGTGATGACGGACAGGGGATAGGGGAGCAGTTCTTC
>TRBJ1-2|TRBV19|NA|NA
CASRTTLDYGYTF
TGTGCCAGTAGGACTACCTTGGACTATGGCTACACCTTC
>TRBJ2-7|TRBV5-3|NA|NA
CARVKVGVPYEQYF
TGTGCCAGAGTAAAGGTGGGAGTCCCCTACGAGCAGTACTTC
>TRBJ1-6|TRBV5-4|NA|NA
CASSSFDSSYNSPLHF
TGTGCCAGCAGCTCATTCGACAGCTCCTATAATTCACCCCTCCACTTT
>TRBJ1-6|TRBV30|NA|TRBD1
CAWDRDNSPLHF
TGTGCCTGGGACAGGGACAATTCACCCCTCCACTTT
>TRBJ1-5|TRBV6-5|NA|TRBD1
CASSYSSGGGQPQHF
TGTGCCAGCAGTTACTCATCAGGGGGCGGTCAGCCCCAGCATTTT